This TCR beta chain is from a study of blood T cell repertoires in COVID-19. For the study at large: The samples span acute and convalescent COVID-19 from the United States, Italy and Spain. PBMCs, B-cell-depleted T cells, or T cells were the source of the cDNA or gDNA that made up the material.

Germline V CDR1 and CDR2: SGDLS, YYNGEE. Deletions cut 4 bases from V and 9 bases from J, with 17 bases between. The CDR3 has 13 amino acids. Study processing details: Amplification from reference gene primers served as the basis for estimated nucleated cell counts. Clones were read by immunoSEQ multiplex PCR, and TCRdb kept only the in-frame ones, dropping some. For V, J and clone size, that table is used; D and trimming come from the DNA. This sample carries about half a million clones, approximately 83% of them seen once, and the ten largest clones take about 3.2%. The specimen sequenced was peripheral blood. The TCR sequence derives from a human donor in a cohort sampled during active COVID-19. The chain recombines TRBV9 with TRBJ2-7; D perhaps matches TRBD2 (6 bases). CDR3 coding DNA: TGTGCCAGCAGCACCCGGGACTGGACCAGGCAGTACTTC. Protein: CASSTRDWTRQYF.